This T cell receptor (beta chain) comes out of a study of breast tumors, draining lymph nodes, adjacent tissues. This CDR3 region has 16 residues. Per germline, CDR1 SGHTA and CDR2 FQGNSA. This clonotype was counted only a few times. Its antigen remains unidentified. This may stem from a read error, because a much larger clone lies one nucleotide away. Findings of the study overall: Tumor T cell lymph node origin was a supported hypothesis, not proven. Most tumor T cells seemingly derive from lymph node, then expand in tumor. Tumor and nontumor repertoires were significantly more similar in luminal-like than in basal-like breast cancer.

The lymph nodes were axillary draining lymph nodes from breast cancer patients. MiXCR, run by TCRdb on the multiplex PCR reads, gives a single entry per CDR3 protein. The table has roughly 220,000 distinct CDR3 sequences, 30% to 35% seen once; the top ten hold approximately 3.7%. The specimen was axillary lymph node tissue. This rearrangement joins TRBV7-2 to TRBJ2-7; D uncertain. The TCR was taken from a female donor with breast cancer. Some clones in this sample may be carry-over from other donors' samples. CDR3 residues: CAGSLASRRLAYEQYF. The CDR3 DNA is TGTGCCGGCAGCTTAGCTTCCAGACGTCTGGCCTACGAGCAGTACTTC.